This T cell receptor (beta chain) was retrieved from a study of PD-1 blockade in classical Hodgkin lymphoma. General study points: Prior to therapy, complete responders displayed diversity much like that of newly diagnosed patients. A reduction in baseline TCR diversity was reportedly seen in newly diagnosed patients relative to healthy donors.

Concerning this clone: No antigen is known for it.

Data came from immunoSEQ multiplex PCR; TCRdb stores just in-frame clones and leaves some out. The sample lists tens of thousands of clones, roughly two thirds occurring once. Germline CDR1 is SGHTA and CDR2 is FQGNSA. The V and J ends lost 1 base and 6 bases, in that order; junction bases with no gene match: 9. The CDR3 covers 17 residues. Regarding time point: cycle 4 day 1 (C4D1), after five to seven weeks of nivolumab. Relapse after autologous stem cell transplantation occurred in every patient, and brentuximab vedotin exposure varied. Best responses fell into complete response, partial response or progressive disease.

The chain combines TRBV7-2 with TRBJ2-1, with TRBD2 matching 10 bases. The sequence was collected from a human donor with classical Hodgkin lymphoma. The sequenced sample was peripheral blood mononuclear cells (PBMCs), obtained before the fourth cycle of nivolumab. The CDR3 loop is CASSLGLAGEISNEQFF. The DNA for the CDR3 is TGTGCCAGCAGCTTAGGCCTAGCGGGGGAAATCTCCAATGAGCAGTTCTTC.